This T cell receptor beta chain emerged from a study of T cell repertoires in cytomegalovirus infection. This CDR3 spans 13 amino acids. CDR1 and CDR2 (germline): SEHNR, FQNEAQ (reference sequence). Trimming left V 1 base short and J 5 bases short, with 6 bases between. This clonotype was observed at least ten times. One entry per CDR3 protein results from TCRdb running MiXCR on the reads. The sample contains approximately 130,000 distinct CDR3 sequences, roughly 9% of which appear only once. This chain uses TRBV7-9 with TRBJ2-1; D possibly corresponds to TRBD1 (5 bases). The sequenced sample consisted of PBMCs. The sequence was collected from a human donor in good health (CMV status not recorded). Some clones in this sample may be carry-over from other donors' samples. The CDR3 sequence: CASSLGGHNEQFF. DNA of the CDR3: TGTGCCAGCAGCTTAGGGGGCCACAATGAGCAGTTCTTC.